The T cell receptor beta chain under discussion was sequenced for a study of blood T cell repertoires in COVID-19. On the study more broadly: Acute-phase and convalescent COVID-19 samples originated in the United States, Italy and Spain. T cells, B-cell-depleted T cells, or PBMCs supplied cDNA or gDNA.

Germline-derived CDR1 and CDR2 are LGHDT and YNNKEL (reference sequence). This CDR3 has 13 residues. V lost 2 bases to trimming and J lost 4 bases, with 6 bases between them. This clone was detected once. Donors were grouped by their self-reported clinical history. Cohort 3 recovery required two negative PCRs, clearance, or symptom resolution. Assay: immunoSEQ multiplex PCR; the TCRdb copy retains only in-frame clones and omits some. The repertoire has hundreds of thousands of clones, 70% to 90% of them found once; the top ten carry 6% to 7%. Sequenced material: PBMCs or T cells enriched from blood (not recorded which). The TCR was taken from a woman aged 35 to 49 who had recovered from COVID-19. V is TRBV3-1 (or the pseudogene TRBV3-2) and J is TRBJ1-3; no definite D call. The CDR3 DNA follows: TGTGCCAGCAGCCAACACAGAGGAAACACCATATATTTT. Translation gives CASSQHRGNTIYF.